This is a list of T cell receptor beta chains from one sample in a study of T cell responses to AZD1222 COVID-19 vaccine. Generated by immunoSEQ multiplex PCR, the TCRdb table keeps only in-frame clones and is missing some. The repertoire consists of approximately 150,000 clones, with 88% occurring once and the leading ten covering 4.5% to 5.5%. The sequencing used peripheral blood, collected 28 days after the second dose of the MenACWY control vaccine. The receptors were gathered from an adult who received the MenACWY meningococcal vaccine as a control. Each CDR3 is given with its conserved first and last residue. The D gene is left open where the match is weak. Only some rows state a clone size, as once, few, many or a class for expanded clones.

clone size: NA
D gene: NA
V gene: TRBV3-1/TRBV3-2
CDR3 length: 11
J gene: TRBJ1-4
CDR3 protein: CASSLNEKLFF
CDR3 DNA: TGTGCCAGCAGTCTGAATGAAAAACTGTTTTTT

clone size: NA
D gene: NA
V gene: TRBV7-2
CDR3 length: 15
J gene: TRBJ1-4
CDR3 protein: CASSPPEGGREKLFF
CDR3 DNA: TGTGCCAGCAGCCCGCCTGAGGGCGGTCGTGAAAAACTGTTTTTT

clone size: NA
D gene: NA
V gene: TRBV24-1
CDR3 length: 13
J gene: TRBJ1-5
CDR3 protein: CATSVNGRQPQHF
CDR3 DNA: TGTGCCACCAGTGTGAATGGAAGACAGCCCCAGCATTTT

clone size: NA
D gene: NA
V gene: TRBV18
CDR3 length: 15
J gene: TRBJ1-3
CDR3 protein: CASSQGADSGNTIYF
CDR3 DNA: TGTGCCAGCTCACAAGGGGCTGACTCTGGAAACACCATATATTTT

clone size: NA
D gene: TRBD1
V gene: TRBV7-9
CDR3 length: 14
J gene: TRBJ1-5
CDR3 protein: CASSLGQGDQPQHF
CDR3 DNA: TGTGCCAGCAGCTTGGGGCAGGGGGACCAGCCCCAGCATTTT

clone size: NA
D gene: NA
V gene: TRBV5-1
CDR3 length: 15
J gene: TRBJ2-1
CDR3 protein: CASSLGWTSYNEQFF
CDR3 DNA: TGCGCCAGCAGCTTGGGATGGACTTCCTACAATGAGCAGTTCTTC

clone size: NA
D gene: NA
V gene: TRBV27
CDR3 length: 10
J gene: TRBJ1-2
CDR3 protein: CAGCDDGYTF
CDR3 DNA: TGTGCCGGTTGCGATGATGGCTACACCTTC

clone size: once
D gene: NA
V gene: TRBV19
CDR3 length: 14
J gene: TRBJ2-7
CDR3 protein: CASSIVAGNYEQYF
CDR3 DNA: TGTGCCAGTAGTATAGTGGCCGGGAACTACGAGCAGTACTTC

clone size: NA
D gene: TRBD2
V gene: TRBV11-3
CDR3 length: 15
J gene: TRBJ2-2
CDR3 protein: CASSSPGLDPGELFF
CDR3 DNA: TGTGCCAGCAGCTCGCCGGGACTAGATCCCGGGGAGCTGTTTTTT

clone size: NA
D gene: NA
V gene: TRBV7-9
CDR3 length: 13
J gene: TRBJ1-2
CDR3 protein: CASSLGRAAGYTF
CDR3 DNA: TGTGCCAGCAGCCTTGGGAGGGCGGCTGGCTACACCTTC

clone size: NA
D gene: NA
V gene: TRBV6-1
CDR3 length: 16
J gene: TRBJ2-1
CDR3 protein: CASSEGSAGGFSEQFF
CDR3 DNA: TGTGCCAGCAGTGAAGGTAGCGCCGGCGGTTTCTCGGAGCAGTTCTTC

clone size: NA
D gene: TRBD2
V gene: TRBV11-2
CDR3 length: 15
J gene: TRBJ2-7
CDR3 protein: CASSGTSGGSYEQYF
CDR3 DNA: TGTGCCAGCAGCGGGACTAGCGGGGGTTCCTACGAGCAGTACTTC

clone size: NA
D gene: TRBD1
V gene: TRBV4-2
CDR3 length: 16
J gene: TRBJ1-1
CDR3 protein: CASSQHVLRQGTEAFF
CDR3 DNA: TGTGCCAGCAGCCAGCATGTGCTGAGACAGGGCACTGAAGCTTTCTTT

clone size: NA
D gene: TRBD1
V gene: TRBV19
CDR3 length: 14
J gene: TRBJ1-2
CDR3 protein: CASSPYPQGQGYTF
CDR3 DNA: TGTGCCAGTAGTCCCTACCCACAGGGGCAGGGCTACACCTTC

clone size: few
D gene: NA
V gene: TRBV20-1
CDR3 length: 12
J gene: TRBJ2-7
CDR3 protein: CSASALPYEQYF
CDR3 DNA: TGCAGTGCTAGTGCGCTTCCCTACGAGCAGTACTTC

clone size: NA
D gene: TRBD1
V gene: TRBV29-1
CDR3 length: 12
J gene: TRBJ1-1
CDR3 protein: CSVDQGGTEAFF
CDR3 DNA: TGCAGCGTAGACCAGGGGGGCACTGAAGCTTTCTTT

clone size: NA
D gene: TRBD1
V gene: TRBV3-1/TRBV3-2
CDR3 length: 16
J gene: TRBJ1-5
CDR3 protein: CASSQGAYRGNQPQHF
CDR3 DNA: TGTGCCAGCAGCCAAGGGGCATACAGGGGGAATCAGCCCCAGCATTTT

clone size: NA
D gene: NA
V gene: TRBV27
CDR3 length: 15
J gene: TRBJ1-4
CDR3 protein: CASSLFPGMVEKLFF
CDR3 DNA: TGTGCCAGCAGTTTATTTCCGGGGATGGTTGAAAAACTGTTTTTT

clone size: NA
D gene: NA
V gene: TRBV7-3
CDR3 length: 15
J gene: TRBJ2-7
CDR3 protein: CASSLVRRGSYEQYF
CDR3 DNA: TGTGCCAGCAGCTTGGTTCGCAGGGGTTCCTACGAGCAGTACTTC

clone size: few
D gene: TRBD1
V gene: TRBV2
CDR3 length: 13
J gene: TRBJ2-1
CDR3 protein: CASSEETTGGQFF
CDR3 DNA: TGTGCCAGCAGTGAAGAGACGACAGGGGGGCAGTTCTTC

clone size: NA
D gene: NA
V gene: TRBV28
CDR3 length: 13
J gene: TRBJ1-1
CDR3 protein: CASSPTGKAEAFF
CDR3 DNA: TGTGCCAGCAGTCCCACAGGGAAAGCTGAAGCTTTCTTT

clone size: once
D gene: NA
V gene: TRBV6-2/TRBV6-3
CDR3 length: 15
J gene: TRBJ2-3
CDR3 protein: CASSYLGFNADTQYF
CDR3 DNA: TGTGCCAGCAGCTATCTAGGTTTCAACGCAGATACGCAGTATTTT

clone size: once
D gene: NA
V gene: TRBV6-1
CDR3 length: 16
J gene: TRBJ2-7
CDR3 protein: CASSGQVILKNYEQYF
CDR3 DNA: TGTGCCAGCAGTGGACAGGTCATCCTTAAGAACTACGAGCAGTACTTC

clone size: NA
D gene: NA
V gene: TRBV2
CDR3 length: 15
J gene: TRBJ1-2
CDR3 protein: CASSELTTAGYGYTF
CDR3 DNA: TGTGCCAGCAGTGAATTGACGACGGCGGGGTATGGCTACACCTTC